This T cell receptor beta chain appears in the sequencing data of a study of monozygotic twins with inflammatory bowel disease. With the 5' RACE reads reprocessed, TCRdb shows one record per CDR3 protein and no DNA. The sample data list under 150,000 distinct CDR3 sequences. The CDR3 sequence is 14 residues long. Germline values: CDR1 LNHNV, CDR2 YYDKDF (reference sequence). The TCR originated in a human donor with ulcerative colitis or Crohn's disease, or a healthy co-twin of an affected twin (not recorded which). The sequenced sample consisted of blood. The chain combines TRBV15 with TRBJ2-7. CDR3 region: CATSRDFGDYEQYF. The variable domain in full, with the rest retrieved from reference TRBV15 and TRBJ2-7, is DAMVIQNPRYQVTQFGKPVTLSCSQTLNHNVMYWYQQKSSQAPKLLFHYYDKDFNNEADTPDNFQSRRPNTSFCFLDIRSPGLGDTAMYLCATSRDFGDYEQYFGPGTRLTVT.